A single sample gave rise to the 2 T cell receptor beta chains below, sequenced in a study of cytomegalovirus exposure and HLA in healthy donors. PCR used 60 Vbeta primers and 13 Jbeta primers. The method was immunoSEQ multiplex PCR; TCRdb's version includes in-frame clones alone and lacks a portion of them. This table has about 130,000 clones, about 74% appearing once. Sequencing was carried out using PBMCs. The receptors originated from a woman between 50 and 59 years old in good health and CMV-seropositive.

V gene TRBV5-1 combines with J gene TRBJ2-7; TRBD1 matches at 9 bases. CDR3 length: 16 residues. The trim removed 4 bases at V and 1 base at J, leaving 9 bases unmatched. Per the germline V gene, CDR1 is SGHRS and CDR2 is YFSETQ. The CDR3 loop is CASSTLPDRGSYEQYF. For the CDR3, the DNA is TGCGCCAGCAGCACTCTGCCGGACAGGGGATCCTACGAGCAGTACTTC.

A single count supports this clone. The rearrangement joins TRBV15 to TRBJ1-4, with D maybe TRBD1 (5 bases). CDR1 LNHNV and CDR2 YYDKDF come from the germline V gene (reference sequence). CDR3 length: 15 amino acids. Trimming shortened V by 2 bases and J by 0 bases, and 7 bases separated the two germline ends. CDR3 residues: CATSRTGSTNEKLFF. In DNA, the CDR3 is TGTGCCACCAGCAGAACAGGATCAACTAATGAAAAACTGTTTTTT.